This is a list of T cell receptor beta chains from one sample in a study of cytomegalovirus exposure and HLA in healthy donors. Only in-frame clones appear in the TCRdb table, and some are missing; sequencing was by immunoSEQ multiplex PCR. The sample carries about 160,000 clones, 84% recorded once. Sequenced input: PBMCs. The receptors were gathered from a man aged 45-60 years in good health and CMV-seropositive. The CDR3 runs from the conserved cysteine through the conserved F or W. A D gene is named only where the DNA matches it firmly. For some rows the clone size is stated as once, few or many, or as a class when expanded; others skip it.

>TRBV9|TRBD1|TRBJ1-6|16|-
TGTGCCAGCAGCGAGATGACAGGGGCCGAATATTCACCCCTCCACTTT
CASSEMTGAEYSPLHF
>TRBV18|TRBD2|TRBJ2-5|16|few
TGTGCCAGCTCACCGAGCGGGGGGCGAGACCAAGAGACCCAGTACTTC
CASSPSGGRDQETQYF
>TRBV5-4|-|TRBJ2-7|13|few
TGTGCCAGCAGCTTACGGGGATCCTACGAGCAGTACTTC
CASSLRGSYEQYF
>TRBV10-2|TRBD2|TRBJ2-5|14|-
TGCGCCAGCAAGGGACTAGCGGGAGTAGAGACCCAGTACTTC
CASKGLAGVETQYF
>TRBV7-9|TRBD2|TRBJ2-1|15|-
TGTGCCAGCAGCTCCCCAAGCGGGAGTTACAATGAGCAGTTCTTC
CASSSPSGSYNEQFF
>TRBV5-1|TRBD1|TRBJ2-2|14|-
TGCGCCAGCAGCTTATACAGGGGGCCCGGGGAGCTGTTTTTT
CASSLYRGPGELFF
>TRBV5-4|-|TRBJ1-1|15|-
TGTGCCAGCAGCCACCTACAGAGAAGCAACACTGAAGCTTTCTTT
CASSHLQRSNTEAFF
>TRBV11-2|-|TRBJ2-5|14|few
TGTGCCAGCAGCTCGACAGGTTTTAAAGAGACCCAGTACTTC
CASSSTGFKETQYF
>TRBV5-1|-|TRBJ2-4|15|-
TGCGCCAGCAGCTTCAGAGGAATAGCCAAAAACATTCAGTACTTC
CASSFRGIAKNIQYF
>TRBV7-9|TRBD2|TRBJ2-3|15|-
TGTGCCAGCAGCCGCCAGGGACTAGCGGGTGGTACGCAGTATTTT
CASSRQGLAGGTQYF
>TRBV11-3|TRBD1|TRBJ1-3|14|once
TGTGCCAGCAGCATCGGGACAGGGGGAAACACCATATATTTT
CASSIGTGGNTIYF
>TRBV6-5|TRBD1|TRBJ1-2|14|-
TGTGCCAGCAGCACAACCGGGACAGACTATGGCTACACCTTC
CASSTTGTDYGYTF
>TRBV6-1|TRBD2|TRBJ2-3|16|-
TGTGCCAGCAGTGAAGAGGACCTAGCGGGACTCCCTACGCAGTATTTT
CASSEEDLAGLPTQYF
>TRBV6-5|TRBD1|TRBJ2-5|16|-
TGTGCCAGCAGTTATGCCGGGACAGGGGGTAAAGAGACCCAGTACTTC
CASSYAGTGGKETQYF